The 25 T cell receptor beta chains in this list originate from one sample, sequenced in a study of cytomegalovirus exposure and HLA in healthy donors. PCR primers comprised 60 Vbeta and 13 Jbeta primers. This table comes from immunoSEQ multiplex PCR, and its TCRdb copy is limited to in-frame clones, with some not included. The sample includes over 150,000 clones, 80% seen only once; the top ten take under 7.5%. The sample was PBMCs. The receptors were sampled from a man in his thirties or forties in good health and CMV-seropositive.

This rearrangement joins TRBV5-1 to TRBJ2-1, with D perhaps TRBD2 (5 bases). The CDR3 has 15 amino acids. Germline V CDR1 and CDR2: SGHRS, YFSETQ. V shed 0 bases and J shed 0 bases, with 7 bases lying between them. The CDR3 protein is CASSLERYSYNEQFF. In DNA form, the CDR3 reads TGCGCCAGCAGCTTGGAGCGGTACTCCTACAATGAGCAGTTCTTC.

The rearrangement uses TRBV19 and TRBJ2-7, with 8 positions matching TRBD2. CDR3 length: 13 amino acids. The ends lost 4 bases at V and 3 bases at J; junction bases unmatched: 2. Germline values: CDR1 LNHDA, CDR2 SQIVND (reference sequence). The CDR3 bases are TGTGCCAGTAGTACTGCGGGAGGCTACGAGCAGTACTTC. Protein product: CASSTAGGYEQYF.

The gene calls are TRBV7-2 and TRBJ1-2; D gene unclear. Per the germline V gene, CDR1 is SGHTA and CDR2 is FQGNSA. CDR3 length: 16 amino acids. Deletions cut 6 bases from V and 3 bases from J, with 20 bases between. The CDR3 DNA reads as TGTGCCAGCAGTTCCTCGGCGGGATTCAGATACTATGGCTACACCTTC. It is translated as CASSSSAGFRYYGYTF.

The CDR3 is CASSLRAGETDTQYF. CDR3 nucleotide sequence: TGTGCCAGCAGCCTCCGAGCGGGAGAGACAGATACGCAGTATTTT. The chain carries TRBV5-6 and TRBJ2-3; TRBD2 matches 8 bases. Germline V lookup: CDR1 SGHDT, CDR2 YYEEEE. Unmatched junction bases numbered 7, after V lost 4 bases and J lost 3 bases. The CDR3 covers 15 residues.

The genes are TRBV19 and TRBJ1-2, with D maybe TRBD1 (6 bases). Per germline, CDR1 LNHDA and CDR2 SQIVND (reference sequence). The V gene lost 7 bases and the J gene lost 0 bases, with 18 bases spanning the gap. CDR3 length equals 16 residues. The CDR3 coding sequence is TGTGCCAGTACCTCCCAGGGGACGGACACTAACTATGGCTACACCTTC. Translation gives CASTSQGTDTNYGYTF.

This clone showed up just once. Here the CDR3 DNA reads TGCGCCAGCAGCCAAGATGTGCAGCGCAGCACAGATACGCAGTATTTT. The encoded protein is CASSQDVQRSTDTQYF. The chain joins TRBV4-1 to TRBJ2-3; D not certain. CDR1 and CDR2 (germline): MGHRA, YSYEKL. V dropped 0 bases and J dropped 0 bases, with 10 bases sitting between them. The CDR3 runs 16 residues.

The chain joins TRBV9 to TRBJ2-1; TRBD2 matches at 8 bases. Unmatched junction bases numbered 12, after V lost 4 bases and J lost 0 bases. The CDR3 length is 18 residues. Germline V gene lookup returns CDR1 SGDLS and CDR2 YYNGEE. Here the CDR3 reads CASSPTGAGGPSYNEQFF. CDR3 nucleotides: TGTGCCAGCAGCCCCACTGGGGCGGGAGGCCCCTCCTACAATGAGCAGTTCTTC.

The V gene is TRBV5-5, the J gene TRBJ2-5; 9 nucleotides match TRBD1. Germline V gene data show CDR1 as SGHKS and CDR2 as YYEKEE (reference sequence). Trimming took 5 bases from V and 9 from J; bases not matched to a gene: 17. The CDR3 sequence is 16 residues long. CDR3 bases: TGTGCCAGCAGTGAACACCTGGGACAGGGCGGGGAGGCCCAGTACTTC. Its protein is CASSEHLGQGGEAQYF.

The chain couples TRBV27 to TRBJ1-4; weak D call: TRBD1 (5 bases). With 0 bases removed from V and 6 bases from J, the gap between germline ends came to 14 bases. CDR3 length: 16 amino acids. Germline CDR1 MNHEY, CDR2 SMNVEV (reference sequence). The CDR3 DNA reads as TGTGCCAGCAGTTTATCGTTAGGGGTATTGGATGAAAAACTGTTTTTT. Amino acid sequence: CASSLSLGVLDEKLFF. Full variable domain (outside the CDR3, taken from reference TRBV27 and TRBJ1-4): EAQVTQNPRYLITVTGKKLTVTCSQNMNHEYMSWYRQDPGLGLRQIYYSMNVEVTDKGDVPEGYKVSRKEKRNFPLILESPSPNQTSLYFCASSLSLGVLDEKLFFGSGTQLSVL.

This clone was seen once. The chain recombines TRBV27 with TRBJ2-7; no definite D call. The V and J ends lost 2 bases and 6 bases respectively, with 11 bases between them. The V gene's germline CDR1 is MNHEY and CDR2 SMNVEV (reference sequence). The CDR3 is 13 residues long. The CDR3 sequence is CASSLRGPFEQYF. CDR3 nucleotide sequence: TGTGCCAGCAGTTTACGAGGCCCATTCGAGCAGTACTTC.

The chain recombines TRBV6-1 with TRBJ2-5, with a tentative D call TRBD1 (7 bases). CDR1 MNHNS and CDR2 SASEGT come from the germline V gene. The V end was cut by 3 bases, the J end by 4 bases, with 15 bases between. The CDR3 is 15 amino acids. CDR3 nucleotides: TGTGCCAGCAGTGAGAATACAGGGGAGGTAGAGACCCAGTACTTC. Translation: CASSENTGEVETQYF.

The chain combines TRBV5-1 with TRBJ2-7; D might be TRBD1 (5 bases). V was trimmed by 4 bases and J by 0 bases, leaving 17 bases between them. The CDR3 is 16 residues long. Per germline, CDR1 SGHRS and CDR2 YFSETQ. The CDR3 nucleotides read TGCGCCAGCAGCAAAGGGGCATGGAGTCTCTCCTACGAGCAGTACTTC. Translated, it gives CASSKGAWSLSYEQYF.

The chain combines TRBV28 with TRBJ2-6, with a tentative D call TRBD2 (7 bases). Germline CDR1 MDHEN, CDR2 SYDVKM. CDR3 length equals 17 residues. Trimming took off 5 bases at V and 3 bases at J, with 17 bases between the two ends. The CDR3 protein is CASSVAQGGGGANVLTF. CDR3 bases: TGTGCCAGCAGTGTCGCTCAGGGAGGGGGTGGGGCCAACGTCCTGACTTTC. The full variable domain, in which reference TRBV28 and TRBJ2-6 provide the parts outside the CDR3, is DVKVTQSSRYLVKRTGEKVFLECVQDMDHENMFWYRQDPGLGLRLIYFSYDVKMKEKGDIPEGYSVSREKKERFSLILESASTNQTSMYLCASSVAQGGGGANVLTFGAGSRLTVL.

This clone was recorded once. V is TRBV30 and J is TRBJ1-1; D is uncertain. Germline V gene lookup returns CDR1 GTSNPN and CDR2 SVGIG (reference sequence). This CDR3 region has 13 residues. The ends were cut back, 2 bases at V and 0 bases at J, with 7 bases in the middle. The DNA for the CDR3 is TGTGCCTGGAGTTTTACGGTGAACACTGAAGCTTTCTTT. It encodes CAWSFTVNTEAFF.

This clone occurred a few times. The chain combines TRBV11-3 with TRBJ2-1, with 11 positions matching TRBD2. The V gene's germline CDR1 is SGHNT and CDR2 YENEEA. The CDR3 has 15 residues. The V gene end was trimmed by 5 bases and the J gene end by 9 bases; junction bases not matched to a gene: 9. In nucleotides, the CDR3 is TGTGCCAGCAGCGCCCCTAGCGGGGGGAATTTTGAGCAGTTCTTC. This sequence encodes CASSAPSGGNFEQFF.

The rearrangement links TRBV5-4 to TRBJ2-3, with 9 bases fitting TRBD1. Germline CDR1 is SGHNT and CDR2 is YYREEE (reference sequence). This CDR3 is 15 amino acids long. V shed 1 base and J 1 base; nucleotides not matched to a gene: 1. CDR3 amino acids: CASSLRQGGTDTQYF. CDR3 DNA: TGTGCCAGCAGCTTGAGACAGGGGGGCACAGATACGCAGTATTTT.

CDR3 DNA: TGTGCCTGGAGCGACCCCGGACTAGCGGGAGGCTACGAGCAGTACTTC. Amino acids: CAWSDPGLAGGYEQYF. The V and J genes are TRBV30 and TRBJ2-7; 14 nucleotides align to TRBD2. J lost 3 bases, V lost 3 bases, and 7 bases had no gene match. Per germline, CDR1 GTSNPN and CDR2 SVGIG (reference sequence). The CDR3 covers 16 residues.

V is TRBV7-8 and J is TRBJ1-1; D might be TRBD1 (5 bases). The CDR3 has 13 residues. Trimming took off 5 bases at V and 1 base at J, with 8 bases between the two ends. Germline V gene sequence: CDR1 SGHVS, CDR2 FQNEAQ. CDR3 protein: CASSIDRNTEAFF. CDR3 nucleotides: TGTGCCAGCAGCATAGACAGGAACACTGAAGCTTTCTTT. The full variable domain, rest sourced from reference TRBV7-8 and TRBJ1-1, is GAGVSQSPRYKVAKRGQDVALRCDPISGHVSLFWYQQALGQGPEFLTYFQNEAQLDKSGLPSDRFFAERPEGSVSTLKIQRTQQEDSAVYLCASSIDRNTEAFFGQGTRLTVV.

This clone was picked up one time. This chain joins TRBV13 and TRBJ1-1; 7 positions agree with TRBD1. Germline CDR1 and CDR2: PRHDT and FYEKMQ (reference sequence). CDR3 length: 15 amino acids. V shed 5 bases and J 2 bases; nucleotides not matched to a gene: 8. The CDR3 coding sequence is TGTGCCAGCAGCCGGAGAAGGGGGCTCAACACTGAAGCTTTCTTT. This translates into CASSRRRGLNTEAFF.

The chain is built from TRBV6-4 and TRBJ1-2; possibly TRBD1 for D (6 bases). The CDR3 sequence is 17 residues long. Trimming pared 2 bases from V and 3 bases from J, leaving 19 bases between. Germline V CDR1 and CDR2: MRHNA, SNTAGT. The chain's CDR3 is CASSDQPLVGAHYGYTF. The CDR3 DNA reads as TGTGCCAGCAGTGACCAACCACTCGTGGGGGCCCACTATGGCTACACCTTC.

This chain's CDR3 is CASSLFSRQGVGGYTF. The CDR3 nucleotides are TGTGCCAGCAGCTTATTTAGCCGGCAGGGGGTCGGTGGCTACACCTTC. The chain uses TRBV7-2 and TRBJ1-2; 7 bases map to TRBD1. Germline CDR1 is SGHTA and CDR2 is FQGNSA. This CDR3 is built from 16 residues. V shed 2 bases, J shed 7 bases, and the junction held 13 bases outside the gene matches.

The chain couples TRBV11-2 to TRBJ2-7, with D unresolved. V lost 1 base and J lost 4, with 8 bases in between. CDR1 is SGHAT, CDR2 FQNNGV, per germline. This CDR3 is built from 13 residues. The CDR3 nucleotides read TGTGCCAGCAGCTTAGTTAGCCCGTACGAGCAGTACTTC. This translates into CASSLVSPYEQYF.

The J gene is TRBJ2-1, the V gene TRBV7-6, with D perhaps matching TRBD2 (7 bases). Germline lookup yields CDR1 SGHVS and CDR2 FNYEAQ. The CDR3 is 14 residues long. Trimming left V 1 base short and J 5 bases short, with 9 bases between. The CDR3 nucleotides are TGTGCCAGCAGCTTAGAGCGGGACAACAATGAGCAGTTCTTC. It codes for CASSLERDNNEQFF.

V is TRBV6-5 and J is TRBJ2-7; maybe TRBD1 (5 bases). The V end lost 6 bases, the J end lost 1 base, and 10 bases lay between the germline ends. Looked up from germline, CDR1 is MNHEY and CDR2 is SVGAGI. This CDR3 comprises 13 residues. CDR3 region: CASSPGSSYEQYF. In DNA form, the CDR3 reads TGTGCCAGCAGCCCAGGGTCTTCCTACGAGCAGTACTTC.

The chain links TRBV5-5 to TRBJ1-1, with TRBD1 identical over 8 bases. This CDR3 comprises 16 residues. Germline V gene lookup returns CDR1 SGHKS and CDR2 YYEKEE (reference sequence). V shed 4 bases, J shed 9 bases, and the junction held 17 bases outside the gene matches. The CDR3 DNA sequence: TGTGCCAGCAGCGACTGGACAGGGAGCAGAATTATTAAAGCTTTCTTT. Its translation: CASSDWTGSRIIKAFF.